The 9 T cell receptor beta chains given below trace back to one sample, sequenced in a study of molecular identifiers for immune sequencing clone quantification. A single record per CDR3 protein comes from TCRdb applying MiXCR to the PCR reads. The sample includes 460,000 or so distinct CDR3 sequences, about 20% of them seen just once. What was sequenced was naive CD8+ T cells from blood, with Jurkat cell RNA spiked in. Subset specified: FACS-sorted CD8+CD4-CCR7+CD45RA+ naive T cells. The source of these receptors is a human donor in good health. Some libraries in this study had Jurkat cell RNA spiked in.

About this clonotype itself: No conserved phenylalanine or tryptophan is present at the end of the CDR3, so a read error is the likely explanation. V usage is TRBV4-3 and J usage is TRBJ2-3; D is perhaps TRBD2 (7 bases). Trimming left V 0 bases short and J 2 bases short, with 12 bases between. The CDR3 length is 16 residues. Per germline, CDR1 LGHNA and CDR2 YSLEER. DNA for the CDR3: TGCGCCAGCAGCCAAGATCGGGGGGCGCCCACAGATACGCAGTATCTT. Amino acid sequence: CASSQDRGAPTDTQYL.

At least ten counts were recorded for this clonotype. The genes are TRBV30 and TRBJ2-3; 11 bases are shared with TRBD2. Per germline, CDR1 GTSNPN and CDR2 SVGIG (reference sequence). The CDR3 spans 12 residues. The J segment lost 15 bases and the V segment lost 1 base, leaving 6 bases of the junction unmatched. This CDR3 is CAWSGLAGGEYF. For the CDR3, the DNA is TGTGCCTGGAGTGGGCTAGCGGGAGGCGAATATTTT.

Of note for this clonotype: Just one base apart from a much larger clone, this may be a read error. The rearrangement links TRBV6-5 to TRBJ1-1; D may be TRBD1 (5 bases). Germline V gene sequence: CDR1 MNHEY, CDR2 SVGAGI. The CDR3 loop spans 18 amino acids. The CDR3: CASSYEASGLRVNTVAFF. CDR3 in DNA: TGTGCCAGCAGTTACGAGGCCTCAGGGCTGCGGGTGAACACTGTAGCTTTCTTT.

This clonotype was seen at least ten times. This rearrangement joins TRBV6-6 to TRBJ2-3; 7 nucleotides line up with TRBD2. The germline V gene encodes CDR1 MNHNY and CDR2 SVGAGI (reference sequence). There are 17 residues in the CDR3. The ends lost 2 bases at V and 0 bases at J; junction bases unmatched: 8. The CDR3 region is CASSYTALAGSTDTQYF. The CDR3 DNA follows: TGTGCCAGCAGTTACACAGCATTAGCGGGCAGCACAGATACGCAGTATTTT.

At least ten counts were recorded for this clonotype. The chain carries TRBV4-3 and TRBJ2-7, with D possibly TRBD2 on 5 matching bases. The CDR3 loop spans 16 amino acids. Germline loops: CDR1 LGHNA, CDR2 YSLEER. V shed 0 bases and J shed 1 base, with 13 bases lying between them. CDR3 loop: CASSQDWRVLSYEQYF. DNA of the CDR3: TGCGCCAGCAGCCAAGATTGGCGGGTGCTATCCTACGAGCAGTACTTC.

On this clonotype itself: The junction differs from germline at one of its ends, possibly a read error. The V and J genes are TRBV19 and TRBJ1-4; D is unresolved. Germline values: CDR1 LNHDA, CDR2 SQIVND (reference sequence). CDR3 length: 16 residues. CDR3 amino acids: CASSMGRPSTIEKLFF. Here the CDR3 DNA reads TGTGCCAGTAGTATGGGCAGGCCTTCAACTATTGAAAAACTGTTTTTT.

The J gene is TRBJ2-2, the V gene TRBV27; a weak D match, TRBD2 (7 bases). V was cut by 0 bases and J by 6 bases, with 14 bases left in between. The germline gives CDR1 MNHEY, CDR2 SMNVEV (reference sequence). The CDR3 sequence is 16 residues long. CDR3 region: CASSLSTPRGPGELFF. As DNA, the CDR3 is TGTGCCAGCAGTTTATCCACACCGCGGGGGCCCGGGGAGCTGTTTTTT.

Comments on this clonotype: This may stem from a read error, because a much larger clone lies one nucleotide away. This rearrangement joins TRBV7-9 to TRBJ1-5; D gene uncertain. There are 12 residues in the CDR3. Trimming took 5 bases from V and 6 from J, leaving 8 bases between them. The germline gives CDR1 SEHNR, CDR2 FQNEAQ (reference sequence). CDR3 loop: CASSHDSQPQHF. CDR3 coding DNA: TGTGCCAGCAGCCATGATAGTCAGCCCCAGCATTTT.

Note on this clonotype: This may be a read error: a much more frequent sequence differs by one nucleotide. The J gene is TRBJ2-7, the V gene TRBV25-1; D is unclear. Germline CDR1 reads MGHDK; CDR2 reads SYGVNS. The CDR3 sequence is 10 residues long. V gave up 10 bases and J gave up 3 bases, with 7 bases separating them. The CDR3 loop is CATAYYEQYF. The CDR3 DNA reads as TGTGCCACGGCCTACTACGAGCAGTACTTC.